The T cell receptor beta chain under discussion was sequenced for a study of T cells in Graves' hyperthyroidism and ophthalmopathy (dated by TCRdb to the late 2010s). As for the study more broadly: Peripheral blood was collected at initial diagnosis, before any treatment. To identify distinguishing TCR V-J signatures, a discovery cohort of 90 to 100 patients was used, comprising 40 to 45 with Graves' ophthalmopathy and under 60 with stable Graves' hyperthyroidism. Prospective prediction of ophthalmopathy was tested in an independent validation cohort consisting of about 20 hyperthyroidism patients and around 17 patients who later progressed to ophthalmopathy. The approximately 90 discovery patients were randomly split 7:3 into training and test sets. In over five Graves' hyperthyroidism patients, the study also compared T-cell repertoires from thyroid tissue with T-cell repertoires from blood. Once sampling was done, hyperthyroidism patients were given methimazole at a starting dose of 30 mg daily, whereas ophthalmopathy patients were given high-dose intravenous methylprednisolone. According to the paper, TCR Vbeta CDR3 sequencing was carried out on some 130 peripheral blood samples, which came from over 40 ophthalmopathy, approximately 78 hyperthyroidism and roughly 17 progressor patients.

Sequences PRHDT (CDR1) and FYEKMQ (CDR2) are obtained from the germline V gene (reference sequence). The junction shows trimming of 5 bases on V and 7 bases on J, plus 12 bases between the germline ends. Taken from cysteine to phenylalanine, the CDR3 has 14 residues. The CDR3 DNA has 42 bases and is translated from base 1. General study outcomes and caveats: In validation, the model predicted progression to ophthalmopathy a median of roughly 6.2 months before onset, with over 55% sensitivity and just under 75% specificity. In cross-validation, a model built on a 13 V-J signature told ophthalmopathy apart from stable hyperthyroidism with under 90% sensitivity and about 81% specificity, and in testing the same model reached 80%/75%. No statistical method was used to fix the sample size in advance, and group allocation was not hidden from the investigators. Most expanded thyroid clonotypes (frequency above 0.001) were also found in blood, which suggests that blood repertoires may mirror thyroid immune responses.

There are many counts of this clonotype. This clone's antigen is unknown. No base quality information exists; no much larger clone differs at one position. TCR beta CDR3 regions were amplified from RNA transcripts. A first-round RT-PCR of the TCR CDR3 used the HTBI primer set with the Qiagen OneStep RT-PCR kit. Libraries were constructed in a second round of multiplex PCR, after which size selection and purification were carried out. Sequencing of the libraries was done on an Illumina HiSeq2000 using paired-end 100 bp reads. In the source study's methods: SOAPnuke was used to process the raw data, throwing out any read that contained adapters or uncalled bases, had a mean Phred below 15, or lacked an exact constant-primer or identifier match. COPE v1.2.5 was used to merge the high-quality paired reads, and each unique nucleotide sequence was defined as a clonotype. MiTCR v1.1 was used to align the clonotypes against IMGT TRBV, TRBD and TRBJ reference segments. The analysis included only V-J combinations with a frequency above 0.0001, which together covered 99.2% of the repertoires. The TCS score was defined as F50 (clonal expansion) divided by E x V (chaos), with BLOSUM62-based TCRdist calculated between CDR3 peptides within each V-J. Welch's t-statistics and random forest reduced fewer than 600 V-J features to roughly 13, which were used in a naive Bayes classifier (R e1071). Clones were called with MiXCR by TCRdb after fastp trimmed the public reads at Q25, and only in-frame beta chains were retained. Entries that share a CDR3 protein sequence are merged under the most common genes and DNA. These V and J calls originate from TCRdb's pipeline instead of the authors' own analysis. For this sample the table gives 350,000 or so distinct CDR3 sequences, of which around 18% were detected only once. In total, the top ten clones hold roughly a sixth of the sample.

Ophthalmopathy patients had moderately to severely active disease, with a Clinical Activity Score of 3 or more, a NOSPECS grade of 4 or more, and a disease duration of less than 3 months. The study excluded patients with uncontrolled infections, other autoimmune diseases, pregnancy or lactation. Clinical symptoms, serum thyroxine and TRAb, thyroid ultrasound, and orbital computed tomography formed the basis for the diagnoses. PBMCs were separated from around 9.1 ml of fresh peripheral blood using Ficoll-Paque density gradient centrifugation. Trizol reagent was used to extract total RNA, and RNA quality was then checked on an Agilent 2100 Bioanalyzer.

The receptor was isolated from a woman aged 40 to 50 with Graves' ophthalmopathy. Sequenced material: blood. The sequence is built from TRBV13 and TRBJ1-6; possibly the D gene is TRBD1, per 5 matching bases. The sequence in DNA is TGTGCCAGCAGCCGCGGACACGGGAATTCACCCCTCCACTTT. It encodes CASSRGHGNSPLHF.